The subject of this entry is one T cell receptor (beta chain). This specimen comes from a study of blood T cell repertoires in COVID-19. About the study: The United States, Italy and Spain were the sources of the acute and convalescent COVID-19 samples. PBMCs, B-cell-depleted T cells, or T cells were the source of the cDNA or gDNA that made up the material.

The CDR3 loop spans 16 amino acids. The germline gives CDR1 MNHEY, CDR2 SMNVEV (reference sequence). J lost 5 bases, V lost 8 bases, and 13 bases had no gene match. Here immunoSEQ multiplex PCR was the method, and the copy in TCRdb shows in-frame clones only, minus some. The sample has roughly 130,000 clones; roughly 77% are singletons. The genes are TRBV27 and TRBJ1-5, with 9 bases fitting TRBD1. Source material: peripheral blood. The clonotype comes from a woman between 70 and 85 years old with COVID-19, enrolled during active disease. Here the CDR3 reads CASASGARQGDQPQHF. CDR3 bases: TGTGCCAGCGCTTCGGGGGCTAGACAGGGGGATCAGCCCCAGCATTTT.